One sample yielded the 21 T cell receptor beta chains listed below, sequenced in a study of siplizumab effects on memory and regulatory T cells. Assay used: immunoSEQ multiplex PCR; TCRdb lists only in-frame clones, some missing. The sample has some 65,000 clones; 80% to 90% are singletons. The sample taken for sequencing was Tregs sorted from blood. The receptors here all came from a human donor in good health.

This chain joins TRBV28 and TRBJ1-3; 11 bases line up with TRBD1. This CDR3 spans 15 amino acids. Per germline, CDR1 MDHEN and CDR2 SYDVKM. V gave up 5 bases and J gave up 10 bases; unmatched junction bases: 10. CDR3 sequence (DNA): TGTGCCAGCAGTCCTGGACAGGGGGCGAGAGGGACCATATATTTT. The encoded protein is CASSPGQGARGTIYF.

This clone came up once. The chain couples TRBV6-1 to TRBJ2-3; D uncertain. Germline V gene data show CDR1 as MNHNS and CDR2 as SASEGT. Trimming stripped 7 bases from V and 4 bases from J, with 12 bases between. The CDR3 runs 13 residues. Written as DNA, the CDR3 is TGTGCCAGCAAACCATTGAGCGCAGATACGCAGTATTTT. It is translated as CASKPLSADTQYF.

This chain links TRBV7-9 with TRBJ2-3; 11 bases fit TRBD2. The V gene's germline CDR1 is SEHNR and CDR2 FQNEAQ (reference sequence). With V trimmed by 5 bases and J by 3 bases, 4 bases remained unmatched. The CDR3 is 15 residues long. In DNA, the CDR3 is TGTGCCAGCAGCCGGACTAGCGGGTCGACAGATACGCAGTATTTT. Protein product: CASSRTSGSTDTQYF.

The rearrangement joins TRBV4-1 to TRBJ2-4; 14 nucleotides line up with TRBD2. The V segment lost 4 bases and the J segment 11 bases; nucleotides outside the gene matches: 4. This CDR3 has 14 amino acids. Germline V gene sequence: CDR1 MGHRA, CDR2 YSYEKL. The CDR3 reads CASSPGLAGELQYF. The DNA for the CDR3 is TGCGCCAGCAGCCCGGGACTAGCGGGAGAACTTCAGTACTTC.

The rearrangement joins TRBV5-1 to TRBJ2-6; D unclear. With 0 bases removed from V and 0 bases from J, the gap between germline ends came to 7 bases. CDR1 SGHRS and CDR2 YFSETQ come from the germline V gene. The length of the CDR3 is 16 residues. The CDR3 bases are TGCGCCAGCAGCTTGGCCCAGCTCTCTGGGGCCAACGTCCTGACTTTC. This encodes CASSLAQLSGANVLTF.

The J gene is TRBJ1-1, the V gene TRBV28, with D possibly TRBD1 on 5 matching bases. Trimming stripped 6 bases from V and 5 bases from J, with 13 bases between. Germline CDR1 MDHEN, CDR2 SYDVKM. The CDR3 contains 13 residues. The CDR3 DNA is TGTGCCAGCAGCGAAGGGGACTGGACTGAAGCTTTCTTT. Translated: CASSEGDWTEAFF.

CDR3 sequence reads: CATSRDLGDNQPQHF. Written as DNA, the CDR3 is TGTGCCACCAGCAGAGATCTCGGGGACAATCAGCCCCAGCATTTT. The chain has TRBV15 and TRBJ1-5; D not certain. This CDR3 is 15 amino acids long. Germline V CDR1 and CDR2: LNHNV, YYDKDF (reference sequence). V lost 0 bases to trimming and J lost 3 bases, with 9 bases between them.

The chain has TRBV4-2 and TRBJ1-5, with D possibly matching TRBD1 (5 bases). This CDR3 comprises 16 residues. The V end lost 0 bases, the J end lost 3 bases, and 12 bases lay between the germline ends. Germline-derived CDR1 and CDR2 are LGHNA and YNFKEQ. The CDR3 nucleotides are TGTGCCAGCAGCCAAGATACAGGCCCCTTCAATCAGCCCCAGCATTTT. Translated, it gives CASSQDTGPFNQPQHF.

The J gene is TRBJ2-7, the V gene TRBV7-3; D is undetermined. This CDR3 contains 13 residues. CDR1 SGHTA and CDR2 FQGTGA come from the germline V gene. Trimming stripped 5 bases from V and 0 bases from J, with 8 bases between. The CDR3 is CASSPPSSYEQYF. The CDR3 region has the DNA TGTGCCAGCAGCCCACCTAGCTCCTACGAGCAGTACTTC.

CDR3 loop: CASTARDRGNRYGYTF. CDR3 bases: TGTGCCAGTACCGCCCGGGACAGGGGGAACAGATATGGCTACACCTTC. The genes are TRBV19 and TRBJ1-2, with TRBD1 identical over 11 bases. This CDR3 region has 16 residues. Germline V gene lookup returns CDR1 LNHDA and CDR2 SQIVND (reference sequence). After removal of 7 bases from V and 5 bases from J, the junction contained 12 bases not matched to a gene.

The chain uses TRBV7-9 and TRBJ1-5; 11 positions agree with TRBD1. This CDR3 comprises 18 residues. J lost 2 bases, V lost 1 base, and 7 bases had no gene match. Per the germline V gene, CDR1 is SEHNR and CDR2 is FQNEAQ (reference sequence). The CDR3 coding sequence is TGTGCCAGCAGCTTAGTTAGGACAGGGGGCAAGGGCAATCAGCCCCAGCATTTT. Protein: CASSLVRTGGKGNQPQHF.

This rearrangement joins TRBV29-1 to TRBJ2-5; D may correspond to TRBD1 or TRBD2 (5 bases each). V lost 6 bases to trimming and J lost 5 bases, with 10 bases between them. The CDR3 length is 11 residues. Germline CDR1 is SQVTM and CDR2 is ANQGSEA. The CDR3 reads CSVGTQETQYF. CDR3 in DNA: TGCAGCGTCGGGACCCAGGAGACCCAGTACTTC.

The V and J genes are TRBV7-3 and TRBJ2-2, with 13 bases that match TRBD2. Trimming took 4 bases from V and 4 from J; bases not matched to a gene: 0. This CDR3 has 15 residues. Looked up from germline, CDR1 is SGHTA and CDR2 is FQGTGA. The CDR3 nucleotides are TGTGCCAGCAGCTGGACTAGCGGGAGCACCGGGGAGCTGTTTTTT. This gives the protein CASSWTSGSTGELFF.

The chain carries TRBV9 and TRBJ2-5, with D possibly matching TRBD2 (6 bases). V shed 0 bases and J shed 5 bases, with 14 bases lying between them. CDR1 and CDR2 (germline): SGDLS, YYNGEE. CDR3 length: 15 amino acids. Here the CDR3 DNA reads TGTGCCAGCAGCGTAGCCGTCTCGGCGGGGGAGACCCAGTACTTC. Amino acids: CASSVAVSAGETQYF.

The rearrangement uses TRBV7-8 and TRBJ1-5, with TRBD1 matching 9 bases. Germline CDR1 and CDR2: SGHVS and FQNEAQ. The CDR3 runs 15 residues. After removal of 5 bases from V and 7 bases from J, the junction contained 9 bases not matched to a gene. CDR3 nucleotide sequence: TGTGCCAGCAGCCTCGGGACAGGGAGTGGGCAGCCCCAGCATTTT. It specifies CASSLGTGSGQPQHF.

This chain links TRBV7-8 with TRBJ2-1; TRBD2 agrees at 7 bases. This CDR3 contains 15 residues. CDR1 and CDR2 (germline): SGHVS, FQNEAQ. V dropped 5 bases and J dropped 2; count of bases not matched to a gene: 6. In nucleotides, the CDR3 is TGTGCCAGCAGCCGACTAGCCCAGACCTACAATGAGCAGTTCTTC. Protein product: CASSRLAQTYNEQFF.

The chain employs TRBV25-1 and TRBJ1-2; D remains unclear. Trimming cost V 1 base and J 4 bases, with 10 bases left between them. The CDR3 length is 14 residues. The germline V gene encodes CDR1 MGHDK and CDR2 SYGVNS. The chain's CDR3 is CASSESMAFYGYTF. The CDR3 DNA follows: TGTGCCAGCAGTGAATCTATGGCCTTCTATGGCTACACCTTC.

The chain recombines TRBV19 with TRBJ1-3; D remains ambiguous. CDR1 and CDR2 (germline): LNHDA, SQIVND (reference sequence). This CDR3 region has 15 residues. V was clipped by 3 bases and J by 0 bases, with 9 bases between them. The CDR3 DNA reads TGTGCCAGTAGTATTCGACTGCTCTCTGGAAACACCATATATTTT. Translated: CASSIRLLSGNTIYF.

The rearrangement uses TRBV15 and TRBJ2-5; unclear D gene. V was trimmed by 5 bases and J by 5 bases, leaving 12 bases between them. Per the germline V gene, CDR1 is LNHNV and CDR2 is YYDKDF (reference sequence). The CDR3 sequence is 13 residues long. CDR3 sequence reads: CATSGWVGETQYF. CDR3 nucleotide sequence: TGTGCCACCAGCGGCTGGGTGGGGGAGACCCAGTACTTC. Together with reference TRBV15 and TRBJ2-5, the CDR3 gives the full variable domain: DAMVIQNPRYQVTQFGKPVTLSCSQTLNHNVMYWYQQKSSQAPKLLFHYYDKDFNNEADTPDNFQSRRPNTSFCFLDIRSPGLGDTAMYLCATSGWVGETQYFGPGTRLLVL.

This chain links TRBV11-1 with TRBJ2-3; the D is unclear. Trimming cost V 2 bases and J 1 base, with 4 bases left between them. Germline CDR1 and CDR2: SGHAT and FQDESV (reference sequence). The CDR3 contains 13 residues. This CDR3 is CASSLSGTDTQYF. The CDR3 DNA follows: TGTGCCAGCAGCTTATCGGGCACAGATACGCAGTATTTT. The complete variable domain, with remaining parts taken from reference TRBV11-1 and TRBJ2-3, reads EAEVAQSPRYKITEKSQAVAFWCDPISGHATLYWYRQILGQGPELLVQFQDESVVDDSQLPKDRFSAERLKGVDSTLKIQPAELGDSAMYLCASSLSGTDTQYFGPGTRLTVL.

The chain combines TRBV6-5 with TRBJ2-2; D unclear. CDR1 and CDR2 (germline): MNHEY, SVGAGI. CDR3 size: 15 residues. V was cut by 2 bases and J by 1 base, with 8 bases left in between. The CDR3 protein is CASSYRRQNTGELFF. CDR3 DNA sequence: TGTGCCAGCAGTTACCGTAGGCAGAACACCGGGGAGCTGTTTTTT.